This entry is about one T cell receptor (beta chain). TCRdb keeps only in-frame clones here, not all; method: immunoSEQ multiplex PCR. Here the sample spans about 57,000 clones, about 90% being singletons. This entry belongs to a study of T cell changes during pregnancy in multiple sclerosis. The sample was CD4+ T cells from peripheral blood mononuclear cells, taken in the second trimester of pregnancy. This TCR came from a female donor with multiple sclerosis, enrolled in a pregnancy study.

The DNA for the CDR3 is TGTGCCATCAGTGAGTCCGGTAGGGGCTCAGTGGACATTCAGTACTTC. Protein: CAISESGRGSVDIQYF. The chain combines TRBV10-3 with TRBJ2-4, with D possibly matching TRBD1 (5 bases). The germline gives CDR1 ENHRY, CDR2 SYGVKD. The CDR3 runs to 16 residues. V lost 0 bases and J 8 bases, leaving 17 bases between the germline ends.